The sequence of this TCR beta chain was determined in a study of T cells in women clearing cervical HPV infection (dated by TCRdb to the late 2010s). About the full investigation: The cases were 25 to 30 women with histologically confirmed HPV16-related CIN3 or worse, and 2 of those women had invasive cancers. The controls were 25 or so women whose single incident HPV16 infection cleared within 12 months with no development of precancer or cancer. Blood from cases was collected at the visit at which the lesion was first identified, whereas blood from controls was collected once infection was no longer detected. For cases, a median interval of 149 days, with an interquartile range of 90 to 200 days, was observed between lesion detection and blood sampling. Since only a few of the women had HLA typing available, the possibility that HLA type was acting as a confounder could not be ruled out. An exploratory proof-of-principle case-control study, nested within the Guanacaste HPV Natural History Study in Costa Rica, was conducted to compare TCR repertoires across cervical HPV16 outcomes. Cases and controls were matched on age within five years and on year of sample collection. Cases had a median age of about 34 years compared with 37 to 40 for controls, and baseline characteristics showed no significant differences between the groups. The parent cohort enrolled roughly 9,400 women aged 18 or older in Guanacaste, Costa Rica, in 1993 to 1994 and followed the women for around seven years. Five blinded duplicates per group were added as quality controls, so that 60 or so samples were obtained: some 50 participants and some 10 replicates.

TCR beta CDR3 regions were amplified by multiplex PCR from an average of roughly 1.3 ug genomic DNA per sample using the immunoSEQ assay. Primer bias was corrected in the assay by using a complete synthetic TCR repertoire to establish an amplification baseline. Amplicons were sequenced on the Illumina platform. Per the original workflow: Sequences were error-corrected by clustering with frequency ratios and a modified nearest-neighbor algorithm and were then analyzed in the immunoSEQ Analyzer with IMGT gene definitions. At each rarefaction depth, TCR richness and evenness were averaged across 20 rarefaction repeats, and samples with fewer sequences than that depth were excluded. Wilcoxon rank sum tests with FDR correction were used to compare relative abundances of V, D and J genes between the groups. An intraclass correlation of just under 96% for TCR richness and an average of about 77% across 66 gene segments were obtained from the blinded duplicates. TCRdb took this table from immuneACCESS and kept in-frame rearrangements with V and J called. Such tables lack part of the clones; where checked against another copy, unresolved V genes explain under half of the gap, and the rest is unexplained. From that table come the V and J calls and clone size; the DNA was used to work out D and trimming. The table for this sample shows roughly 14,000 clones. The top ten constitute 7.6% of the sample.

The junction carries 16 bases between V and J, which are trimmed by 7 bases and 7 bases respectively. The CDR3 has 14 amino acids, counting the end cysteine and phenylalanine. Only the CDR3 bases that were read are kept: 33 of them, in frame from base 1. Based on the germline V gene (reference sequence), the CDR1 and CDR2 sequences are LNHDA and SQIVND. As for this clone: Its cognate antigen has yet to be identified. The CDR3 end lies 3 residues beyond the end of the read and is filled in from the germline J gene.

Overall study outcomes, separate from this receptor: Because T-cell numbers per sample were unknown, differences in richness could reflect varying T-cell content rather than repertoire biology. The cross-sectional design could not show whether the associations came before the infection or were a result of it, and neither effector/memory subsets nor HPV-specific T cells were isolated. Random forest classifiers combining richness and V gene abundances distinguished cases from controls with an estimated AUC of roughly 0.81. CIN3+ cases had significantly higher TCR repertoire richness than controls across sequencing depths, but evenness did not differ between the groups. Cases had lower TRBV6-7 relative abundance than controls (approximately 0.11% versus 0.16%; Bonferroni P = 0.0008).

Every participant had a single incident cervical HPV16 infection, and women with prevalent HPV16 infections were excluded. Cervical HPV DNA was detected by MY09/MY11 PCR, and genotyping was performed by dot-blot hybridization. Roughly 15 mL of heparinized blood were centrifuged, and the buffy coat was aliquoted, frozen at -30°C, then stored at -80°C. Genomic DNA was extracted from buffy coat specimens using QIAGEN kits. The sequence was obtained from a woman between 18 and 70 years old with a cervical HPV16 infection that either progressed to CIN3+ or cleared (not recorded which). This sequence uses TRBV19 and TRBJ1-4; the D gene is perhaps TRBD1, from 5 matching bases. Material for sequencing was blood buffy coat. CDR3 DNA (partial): TGTGCCAGTACTTCCACAGGTAGAGGTGAAAAA. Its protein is CASTSTGRGEK. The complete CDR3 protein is CASTSTGRGEKLFF.